Reported below is one T cell receptor (beta chain). No antigen is known for it. This record belongs to a study of PD-1 blockade in classical Hodgkin lymphoma. Study-wide results and caveats: Baseline TCR diversity was reportedly lower in newly diagnosed patients than in healthy donors. It was reported as lower still in relapsed/refractory patients. Patients with an early start, nivolumab under 1 year after ASCT, were excluded. Newly diagnosed and completely responding patients shared comparable baseline diversity.

The CDR3 runs 15 residues. V was clipped by 7 bases and J by 4 bases, with 16 bases between them. CDR1 and CDR2 from the germline V gene are MDHEN and SYDVKM. Patients all relapsed after autologous stem cell transplantation, and there was variation in brentuximab vedotin exposure. Purification of CD4+ T cells from thawed PBMCs was achieved by magnetic negative selection. Method: immunoSEQ multiplex PCR; TCRdb's copy keeps in-frame clones and lacks some. The sample shows over 7,500 clones, 60% to 80% of them seen only once. The source material was CD4+ T cells from blood, sampled at baseline. This chain uses TRBV28 with TRBJ1-4, with D hard to call. This TCR came from a human donor with classical Hodgkin lymphoma. The CDR3 region has the DNA TGTGCCAGCACCCGAGGAGGGATTATTAATGAAAAACTGTTTTTT. It specifies CASTRGGIINEKLFF.